This is a list of T cell receptor beta chains from one sample in a study of T cells in Graves' hyperthyroidism and ophthalmopathy. In TCRdb, the multiplex PCR reads were re-called with MiXCR into one record per CDR3 protein. The data show roughly 330,000 distinct CDR3 sequences, about 15% seen once. Sequencing input: blood. The receptors shown here come from a man aged 25-45 years with Graves' hyperthyroidism. Each CDR3 is given with its conserved first and last residue. The D gene is left open where the match is weak. Where a row states a size, it is once, few, many or the class of an expanded clone; other rows omit it.

J,D,size,V,CDR3,DNA
TRBJ2-7,.,.,TRBV29-1,CSVDAGAEQYF,TGCAGCGTTGACGCGGGGGCCGAGCAGTACTTC
TRBJ2-5,TRBD1,many,TRBV24-1,CATSDPGQGTGETQYF,TGTGCCACCAGTGATCCGGGACAGGGGACTGGGGAGACCCAGTACTTC
TRBJ1-2,.,few,TRBV28,CASSLNGYTF,TGTGCCAGCAGTTTGAATGGCTACACCTTC
TRBJ2-1,.,many,TRBV12-3/TRBV12-4,CASHWGLRNEQFF,TGTGCCAGCCATTGGGGCCTTAGAAATGAGCAGTTCTTC
TRBJ2-1,TRBD2,many,TRBV3-1,CASSQGAGGPRDEQFF,TGTGCCAGCAGCCAAGGGGCGGGAGGGCCTAGGGATGAGCAGTTCTTC
TRBJ2-5,TRBD2,many,TRBV6-1,CASSRLAGDRETQYF,TGTGCCAGCAGCAGACTAGCGGGAGATCGGGAGACCCAGTACTTC
TRBJ2-1,TRBD2,many,TRBV20-1,CSARDPAGSGNEQFF,TGCAGTGCTAGAGATCCAGCGGGAAGTGGGAATGAGCAGTTCTTC
TRBJ2-7,TRBD2,many,TRBV20-1,CSAKPIPGLAGGVYYEQYF,TGCAGTGCTAAACCCATACCGGGACTAGCGGGAGGGGTCTACTACGAGCAGTACTTC
TRBJ2-1,.,.,TRBV30,CAWSVRNGNEQFF,TGTGCCTGGAGTGTACGCAACGGGAATGAGCAGTTCTTC
TRBJ2-7,TRBD1,.,TRBV12-3/TRBV12-4,CASSLDRGVSSYEQYF,TGTGCCAGCAGTCTCGACAGGGGGGTGAGCTCCTACGAGCAGTACTTC
TRBJ1-1,.,many,TRBV7-8,CASSKEVMNTEAFF,TGTGCCAGCAGTAAGGAGGTCATGAACACTGAAGCTTTCTTT
TRBJ2-1,TRBD2,.,TRBV28,CASSLRLAGAGEGNEQFF,TGTGCCAGCAGCCTTCGACTAGCGGGAGCGGGGGAGGGCAATGAGCAGTTCTTC
TRBJ1-5,.,few,TRBV4-1,CASSQDGDQPQHF,TGCGCCAGCAGCCAAGATGGGGATCAGCCCCAGCATTTT
TRBJ1-2,.,.,TRBV7-9,CASSQAGVLANYGYTF,TGTGCCAGCAGCCAAGCGGGGGTCCTAGCTAACTATGGCTACACCTTC
TRBJ2-1,TRBD2,many,TRBV7-2,CASSLAAGLAGDNEQFF,TGTGCCAGCAGCTTAGCGGCGGGACTAGCGGGAGACAATGAGCAGTTCTTC
TRBJ2-2,.,.,TRBV20-1,CSALTVANTGELFF,TGCAGTGCCTTGACAGTAGCGAACACCGGGGAGCTGTTTTTT
TRBJ2-1,.,many,TRBV28,CASSGGPRVQFF,TGTGCCAGCAGTGGCGGGCCAAGGGTGCAGTTCTTC
TRBJ2-5,TRBD1,.,TRBV11-3,CASSSTGKRGTQYF,TGTGCCAGCAGCTCGACAGGGAAACGGGGGACCCAGTACTTC
TRBJ1-2,.,.,TRBV4-1,CASSQGTETANYGYTF,TGCGCCAGCAGCCAAGGGACCGAGACCGCTAACTATGGCTACACCTTC
TRBJ1-1,.,many,TRBV28,CATHGPGVNTEAFF,TGTGCCACCCATGGGCCCGGGGTTAACACTGAAGCTTTCTTT
TRBJ2-1,TRBD2,many,TRBV7-9,CASSFSGGGNEQFF,TGTGCCAGCAGCTTTTCGGGAGGGGGAAATGAGCAGTTCTTC
TRBJ1-1,.,many,TRBV24-1,CATSDSDTMNTEAFF,TGTGCCACCAGTGATTCCGACACCATGAACACTGAAGCTTTCTTT
TRBJ2-7,.,.,TRBV5-1,CASSLEGGRSGGEQYF,TGCGCCAGCAGCTTAGAGGGGGGTCGGTCTGGTGGCGAGCAGTACTTC
TRBJ2-7,.,.,TRBV4-1,CASSQEGQVYEQYF,TGCGCCAGCAGCCAAGAAGGGCAGGTCTACGAGCAGTACTTC
TRBJ2-1,TRBD2,many,TRBV19,CASSRTSGEYNEQFF,TGTGCCAGTAGTAGAACTAGCGGCGAATACAATGAGCAGTTCTTC
TRBJ2-7,.,many,TRBV29-1,CSVQGGSYEQYF,TGCAGCGTCCAGGGGGGATCCTACGAGCAGTACTTC
TRBJ2-3,TRBD2,many,TRBV3-1,CASSQGLAVRGGDTQYF,TGTGCCAGCAGCCAGGGACTAGCGGTTAGAGGGGGAGATACGCAGTATTTT
TRBJ2-4,TRBD1,few,TRBV20-1,CSAAGTGGSATAKNIQYF,TGCAGTGCAGCCGGGACAGGGGGCTCGGCTACTGCCAAAAACATTCAGTACTTC
TRBJ2-3,TRBD2,many,TRBV2,CASSWDGGTDTQYF,TGTGCCAGCAGTTGGGACGGGGGGACAGATACGCAGTATTTT
TRBJ1-6,TRBD1,many,TRBV30,CAWSELGQDNSPLHF,TGTGCCTGGAGTGAATTGGGACAGGATAATTCACCCCTCCACTTT
TRBJ2-3,TRBD2,.,TRBV7-9,CASSLPSGSVTDTQYF,TGTGCCAGCAGCTTGCCCAGCGGGAGTGTGACAGATACGCAGTATTTT
TRBJ2-1,.,many,TRBV28,CATRLGRSSYNEQFF,TGTGCTACCCGCCTCGGCAGGAGCTCCTACAATGAGCAGTTCTTC
TRBJ2-3,TRBD2,.,TRBV4-1,CASSQGGLAGSSDTQYF,TGCGCCAGCAGCCAAGGGGGACTAGCGGGATCCTCTGATACGCAGTATTTT
TRBJ2-3,TRBD2,few,TRBV20-1,CSARIAGDTDTQYF,TGCAGTGCTAGAATAGCGGGAGATACAGATACGCAGTATTTT
TRBJ2-5,.,few,TRBV6-2/TRBV6-3,CASAVQETQYF,TGTGCCAGTGCCGTCCAAGAGACCCAGTACTTC
TRBJ2-7,.,.,TRBV10-3,CATTRPSSYEQYF,TGTGCCACCACCCGGCCCTCCTCCTACGAGCAGTACTTC
TRBJ2-5,TRBD2,many,TRBV20-1,CSARKREGQETQYF,TGCAGTGCTAGAAAACGGGAGGGCCAAGAGACCCAGTACTTC
TRBJ1-5,.,many,TRBV28,CASNVVRGGQPQHF,TGTGCCAGCAACGTAGTCCGAGGGGGGCAGCCCCAGCATTTT
TRBJ1-2,.,few,TRBV6-1,CASRGDGGYTF,TGTGCCAGCAGGGGGGACGGTGGCTACACCTTC
TRBJ2-7,TRBD1,many,TRBV18,CASSSRDSRYEQYF,TGTGCCAGCTCATCTCGGGACAGTAGATACGAGCAGTACTTC
TRBJ2-7,.,few,TRBV13,CASSLSTVLYEQYF,TGTGCCAGCAGCTTATCGACGGTACTCTACGAGCAGTACTTC
TRBJ1-6,.,few,TRBV12-3/TRBV12-4,CASTPVGGSNSPLHF,TGTGCCAGCACCCCAGTTGGGGGCAGTAATTCACCCCTCCACTTT
TRBJ2-3,TRBD2,many,TRBV5-1,CASSPREADTQYF,TGCGCCAGCAGCCCCCGGGAGGCAGATACGCAGTATTTT
TRBJ1-6,.,many,TRBV2,CASSGEGIGSPLHF,TGTGCCAGCAGTGGTGAGGGTATAGGGTCACCCCTCCACTTT
TRBJ2-7,.,many,TRBV24-1,CATSEMAAGEQYF,TGTGCCACCAGTGAGATGGCAGCGGGCGAGCAGTACTTC
TRBJ2-1,.,once,TRBV20-1,CSASSGTQQFF,TGCAGTGCTTCCTCCGGGACTCAGCAGTTCTTC
TRBJ2-3,TRBD2,many,TRBV20-1,CSARVWTSGDTQYF,TGCAGTGCTAGAGTTTGGACTAGCGGAGATACGCAGTATTTT
TRBJ2-1,.,.,TRBV6-1,CASSPEGIGSYNEQFF,TGTGCCAGCAGCCCGGAGGGAATAGGGTCCTACAATGAGCAGTTCTTC
TRBJ1-5,.,many,TRBV3-1,CASSQGGSSGLHF,TGTGCCAGCAGCCAAGGAGGGTCGTCGGGGTTGCATTTT
TRBJ2-2,.,many,TRBV11-2,CASSLSFFTGELFF,TGTGCCAGCAGCTTAAGCTTCTTCACCGGGGAGCTGTTTTTT
TRBJ2-3,.,many,TRBV27,CASSPGPVYFWDTQYF,TGTGCCAGTTCCCCGGGACCAGTATACTTCTGGGATACGCAGTATTTT
TRBJ1-4,.,.,TRBV30,CAWGREQKLFF,TGTGCCTGGGGGCGGGAGCAAAAACTGTTTTTT
TRBJ2-1,TRBD1,many,TRBV30,CAWSPGQERQFF,TGTGCCTGGAGCCCGGGACAGGAACGGCAGTTCTTC
TRBJ2-5,.,many,TRBV3-1,CASMPRGGPETQYF,TGTGCCAGCATGCCCAGGGGGGGTCCAGAGACCCAGTACTTC
TRBJ2-3,.,many,TRBV11-2,CASSLGVQSTDTQYF,TGTGCCAGCAGCTTAGGAGTACAGTCGACAGATACGCAGTATTTT